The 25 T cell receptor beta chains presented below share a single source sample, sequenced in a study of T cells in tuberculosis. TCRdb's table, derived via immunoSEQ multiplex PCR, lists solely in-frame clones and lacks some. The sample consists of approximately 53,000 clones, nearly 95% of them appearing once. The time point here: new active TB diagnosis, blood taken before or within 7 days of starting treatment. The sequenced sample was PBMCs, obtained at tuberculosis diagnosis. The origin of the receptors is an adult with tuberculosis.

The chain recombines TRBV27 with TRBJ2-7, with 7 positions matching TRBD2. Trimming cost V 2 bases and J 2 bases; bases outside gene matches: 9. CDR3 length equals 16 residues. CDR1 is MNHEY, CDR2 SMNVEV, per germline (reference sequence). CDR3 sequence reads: CASSLTAGTKPYEQYF. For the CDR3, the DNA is TGTGCCAGCAGTTTAACCGCCGGGACTAAACCCTACGAGCAGTACTTC.

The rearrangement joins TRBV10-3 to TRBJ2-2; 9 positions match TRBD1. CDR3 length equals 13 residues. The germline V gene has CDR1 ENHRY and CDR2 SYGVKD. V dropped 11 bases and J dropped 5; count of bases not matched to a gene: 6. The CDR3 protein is CASRDRETGELFF. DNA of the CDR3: TGTGCCTCCCGGGACAGGGAGACCGGGGAGCTGTTTTTT.

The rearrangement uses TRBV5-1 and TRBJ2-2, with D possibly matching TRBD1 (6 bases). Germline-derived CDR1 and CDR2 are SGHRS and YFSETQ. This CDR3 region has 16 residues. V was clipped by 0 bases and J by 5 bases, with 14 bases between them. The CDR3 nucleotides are TGCGCCAGCAGCTTGGGAACAGGGTCGGGGACCGGGGAGCTGTTTTTT. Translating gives CASSLGTGSGTGELFF. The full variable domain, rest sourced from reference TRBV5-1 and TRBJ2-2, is KAGVTQTPRYLIKTRGQQVTLSCSPISGHRSVSWYQQTPGQGLQFLFEYFSETQRNKGNFPGRFSGRQFSNSRSEMNVSTLELGDSALYLCASSLGTGSGTGELFFGEGSRLTVL.

The CDR3 DNA reads TGTGCCAGCAGTTCTGGATTGACAGCGACTACTGAAGCTTTCTTT. Protein sequence: CASSSGLTATTEAFF. The chain couples TRBV6-6 to TRBJ1-1, with D possibly being TRBD1 (5 bases). This CDR3 is built from 15 residues. The germline gives CDR1 MNHNY, CDR2 SVGAGI (reference sequence). Trimming shortened V by 4 bases and J by 5 bases, and 17 bases separated the two germline ends.

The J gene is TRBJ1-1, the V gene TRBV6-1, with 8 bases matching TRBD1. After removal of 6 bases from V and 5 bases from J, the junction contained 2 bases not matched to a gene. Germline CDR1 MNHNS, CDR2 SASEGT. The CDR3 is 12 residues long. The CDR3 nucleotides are TGTGCCAGCAGCCACAGGGGGACTGAAGCTTTCTTT. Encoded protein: CASSHRGTEAFF.

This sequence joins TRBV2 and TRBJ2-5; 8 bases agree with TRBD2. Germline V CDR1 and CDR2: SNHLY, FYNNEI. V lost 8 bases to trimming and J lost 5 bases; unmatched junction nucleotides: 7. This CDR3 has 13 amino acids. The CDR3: CASGGTRGETQYF. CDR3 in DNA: TGTGCCAGCGGGGGGACTAGGGGGGAGACCCAGTACTTC. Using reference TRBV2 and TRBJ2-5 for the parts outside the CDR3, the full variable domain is EPEVTQTPSHQVTQMGQEVILRCVPISNHLYFYWYRQILGQKVEFLVSFYNNEISEKSEIFDDQFSVERPDGSNFTLKIRSTKLEDSAMYFCASGGTRGETQYFGPGTRLLVL.

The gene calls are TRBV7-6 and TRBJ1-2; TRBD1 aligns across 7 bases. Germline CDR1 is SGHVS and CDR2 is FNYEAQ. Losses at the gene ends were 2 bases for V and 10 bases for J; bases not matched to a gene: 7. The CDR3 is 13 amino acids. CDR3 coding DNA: TGTGCCAGCAGCTTATATCGGGACAGCGCCTACACCTTC. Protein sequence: CASSLYRDSAYTF.

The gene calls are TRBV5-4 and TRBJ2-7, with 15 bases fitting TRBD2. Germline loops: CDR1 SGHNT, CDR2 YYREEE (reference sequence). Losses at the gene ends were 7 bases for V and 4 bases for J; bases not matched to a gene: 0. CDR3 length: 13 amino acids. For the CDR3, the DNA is TGTGCCAGCGGACTAGCGGGAGGGTACGAGCAGTACTTC. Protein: CASGLAGGYEQYF.

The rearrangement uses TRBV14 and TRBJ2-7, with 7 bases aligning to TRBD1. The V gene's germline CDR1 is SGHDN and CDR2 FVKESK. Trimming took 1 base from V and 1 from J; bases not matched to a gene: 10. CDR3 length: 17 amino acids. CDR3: CASSQGRGRRESYEQYF. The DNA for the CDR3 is TGTGCCAGCAGCCAAGGCAGGGGGAGAAGGGAATCCTACGAGCAGTACTTC.

Here the CDR3 reads CASRPSRSLYGYTF. CDR3 coding DNA: TGTGCCAGCAGACCAAGTCGAAGCCTCTATGGCTACACCTTC. This chain joins TRBV14 and TRBJ1-2; D not certain. Germline V gene lookup returns CDR1 SGHDN and CDR2 FVKESK. Deletions cut 6 bases from V and 4 bases from J, with 15 bases between. This CDR3 is 14 amino acids long.

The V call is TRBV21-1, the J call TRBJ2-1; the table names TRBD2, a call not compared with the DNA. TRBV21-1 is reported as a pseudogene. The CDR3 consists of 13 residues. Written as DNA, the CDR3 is TGTGCCAGCTTAGCGGTGTCCTACAATGAGCAGTTCTTC. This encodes CASLAVSYNEQFF.

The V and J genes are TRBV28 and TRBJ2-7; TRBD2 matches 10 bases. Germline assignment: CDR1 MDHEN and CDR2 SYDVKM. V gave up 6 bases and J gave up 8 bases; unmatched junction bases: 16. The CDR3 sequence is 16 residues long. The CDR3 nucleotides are TGTGCCAGCAGAGAGACAGGGCCCAGCGGGAGGGCCCAGCAGTACTTC. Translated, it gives CASRETGPSGRAQQYF.

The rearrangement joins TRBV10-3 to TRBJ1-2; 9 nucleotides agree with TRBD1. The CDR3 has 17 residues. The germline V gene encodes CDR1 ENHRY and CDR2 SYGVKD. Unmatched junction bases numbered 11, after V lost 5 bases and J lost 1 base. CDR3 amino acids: CAISLRGTGRFNYGYTF. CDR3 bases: TGTGCCATCAGTCTTCGTGGGACAGGGCGCTTTAACTATGGCTACACCTTC.

This chain's CDR3 is CASSQERGGSGRPTGELFF. For the CDR3, the DNA is TGTGCCAGCAGCCAAGAGAGGGGGGGTAGCGGGAGGCCCACCGGGGAGCTGTTTTTT. V usage is TRBV4-2 and J usage is TRBJ2-2, with 10 bases lining up with TRBD2. Germline loops: CDR1 LGHNA, CDR2 YNFKEQ. The V and J ends lost 0 bases and 4 bases, in that order; junction bases with no gene match: 11. The CDR3 contains 19 residues.

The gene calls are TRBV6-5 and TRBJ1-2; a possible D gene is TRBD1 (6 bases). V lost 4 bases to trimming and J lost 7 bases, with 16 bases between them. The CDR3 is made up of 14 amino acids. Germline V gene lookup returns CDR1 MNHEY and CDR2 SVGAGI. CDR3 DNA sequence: TGTGCCAGCAGTTTCCAATTACAGGGATCTGGCTACACCTTC. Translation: CASSFQLQGSGYTF.

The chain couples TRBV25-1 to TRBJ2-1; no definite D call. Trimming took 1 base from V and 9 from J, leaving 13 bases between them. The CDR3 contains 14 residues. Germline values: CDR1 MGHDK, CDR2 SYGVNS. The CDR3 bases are TGTGCCAGCAGTGAATCAAGGAGTTACGGTGAGCAGTTCTTC. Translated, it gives CASSESRSYGEQFF.

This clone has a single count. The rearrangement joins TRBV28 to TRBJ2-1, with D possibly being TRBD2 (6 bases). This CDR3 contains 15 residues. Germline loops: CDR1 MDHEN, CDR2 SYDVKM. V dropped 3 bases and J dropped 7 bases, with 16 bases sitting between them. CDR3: CASSFEWEAVNEQFF. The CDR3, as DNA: TGTGCCAGCAGTTTTGAGTGGGAGGCCGTGAATGAGCAGTTCTTC.

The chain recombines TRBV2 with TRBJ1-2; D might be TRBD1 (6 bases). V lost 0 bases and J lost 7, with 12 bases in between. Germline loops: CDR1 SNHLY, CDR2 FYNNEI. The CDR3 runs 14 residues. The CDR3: CASSEAGGRAGYTF. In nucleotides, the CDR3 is TGTGCCAGCAGTGAAGCAGGGGGGAGGGCTGGCTACACCTTC. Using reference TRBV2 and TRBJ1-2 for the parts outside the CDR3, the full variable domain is EPEVTQTPSHQVTQMGQEVILRCVPISNHLYFYWYRQILGQKVEFLVSFYNNEISEKSEIFDDQFSVERPDGSNFTLKIRSTKLEDSAMYFCASSEAGGRAGYTFGSGTRLTVV.

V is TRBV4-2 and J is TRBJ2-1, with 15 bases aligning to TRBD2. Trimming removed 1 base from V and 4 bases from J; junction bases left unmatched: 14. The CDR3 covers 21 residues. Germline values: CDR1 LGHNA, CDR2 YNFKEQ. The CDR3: CASSQVRGSGLAGGRYNEQFF. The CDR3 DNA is TGTGCCAGCAGCCAAGTGAGGGGATCCGGACTAGCGGGAGGGCGATACAATGAGCAGTTCTTC.

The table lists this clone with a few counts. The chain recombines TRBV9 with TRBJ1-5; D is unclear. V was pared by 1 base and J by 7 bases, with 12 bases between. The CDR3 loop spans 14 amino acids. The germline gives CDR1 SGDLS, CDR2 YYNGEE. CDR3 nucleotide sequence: TGTGCCAGCAGCGTAAAGGGAGGATTACAGCCCCAGCATTTT. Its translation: CASSVKGGLQPQHF.

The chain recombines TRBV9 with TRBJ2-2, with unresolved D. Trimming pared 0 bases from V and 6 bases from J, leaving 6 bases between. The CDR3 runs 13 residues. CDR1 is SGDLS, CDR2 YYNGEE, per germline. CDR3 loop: CASSVATAGELFF. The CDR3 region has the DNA TGTGCCAGCAGCGTAGCTACAGCCGGGGAGCTGTTTTTT.

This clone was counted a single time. The CDR3 region has the DNA TGTGCCAGCAGGACAGGGGGCGGAGAGACCCAGTACTTC. Residues: CASRTGGGETQYF. V and J are TRBV2 and TRBJ2-5; TRBD1 aligns across 10 bases. V gave up 6 bases and J gave up 4 bases; unmatched junction bases: 2. Germline-derived CDR1 and CDR2 are SNHLY and FYNNEI. CDR3 length equals 13 residues.

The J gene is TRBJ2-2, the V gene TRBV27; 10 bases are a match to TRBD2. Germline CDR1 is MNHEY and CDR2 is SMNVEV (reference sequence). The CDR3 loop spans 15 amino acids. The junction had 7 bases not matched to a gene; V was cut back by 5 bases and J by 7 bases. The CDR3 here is CASSPLAGVGGELFF. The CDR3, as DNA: TGTGCCAGCAGTCCCCTAGCGGGAGTGGGCGGGGAGCTGTTTTTT.

The CDR3 is CASSEKPSGRISTDTQYF. The CDR3 DNA follows: TGTGCCAGCAGTGAAAAACCTAGCGGGAGAATAAGCACAGATACGCAGTATTTT. V usage is TRBV6-1 and J usage is TRBJ2-3, with 10 bases fitting TRBD2. The V gene's germline CDR1 is MNHNS and CDR2 SASEGT. Losses at the gene ends were 2 bases for V and 0 bases for J; bases not matched to a gene: 8. CDR3 length equals 18 residues.

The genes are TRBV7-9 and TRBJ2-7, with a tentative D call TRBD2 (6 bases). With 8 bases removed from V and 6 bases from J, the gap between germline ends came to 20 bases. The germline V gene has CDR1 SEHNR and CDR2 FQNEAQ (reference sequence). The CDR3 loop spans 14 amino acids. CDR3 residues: CASGGSRVVSEQYF. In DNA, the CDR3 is TGTGCCAGCGGAGGGAGTCGCGTTGTTTCCGAGCAGTACTTC. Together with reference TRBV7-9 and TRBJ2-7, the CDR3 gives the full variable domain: DTGVSQNPRHKITKRGQNVTFRCDPISEHNRLYWYRQTLGQGPEFLTYFQNEAQLEKSRLLSDRFSAERPKGSFSTLEIQRTEQGDSAMYLCASGGSRVVSEQYFGPGTRLTVT.